What follows is one T cell receptor beta chain and its context. The cohort comprised adults aged roughly 18 to 100 years residing in 20 to 25 US areas. Participant reports of clinical history set cohort assignment. The sample belongs to a study of blood T cell repertoires in COVID-19. Whole-study context: Nucleic acid was either cDNA or gDNA, and it came from T cells, B-cell-depleted T cells, or PBMCs.

Original processing methods: The authors estimated nucleated cell counts from reference gene primer amplification. Libraries were prepared by immunoSEQ multiplex PCR; TCRdb keeps only in-frame clonotypes and omits some of them. The V and J calls and clone size were taken over from that table, and D and trimming were inferred from the DNA. The data contain hundreds of thousands of clones, approximately 86% of them seen just once; the ten biggest clones take up under 2%. The clonotype originates from a woman in her forties or fifties who had recovered from COVID-19. The sequenced sample consisted of PBMCs or T cells enriched from blood (not recorded which).

CDR3 protein: CASSQNALSYNEQFF. The CDR3 region has the DNA TGTGCCAGCAGCCAGAATGCTCTCTCCTACAATGAGCAGTTCTTC. The V call is TRBV27, the J call TRBJ2-1; D gene uncertain. Germline CDR1 MNHEY, CDR2 SMNVEV (reference sequence). The V and J ends lost 6 bases and 0 bases respectively, with 12 bases between them. This CDR3 has 15 residues.